These T cell receptor beta chains were read from a single sample in a study of blood T cell repertoires in COVID-19. The repertoire was sequenced with immunoSEQ multiplex PCR; TCRdb's copy has only in-frame clones and lacks some. This sample has a few hundred thousand clones, with around 90% found just once. Sequencing was carried out using PBMCs or T cells enriched from blood (not recorded which). The receptors originated from a woman in her twenties or thirties who had recovered from COVID-19. CDR3s include the opening cysteine and the closing phenylalanine or tryptophan. The D gene is left open where the match is weak. Expanded clones get a size class; other rows say once, few or many, or leave the size out.

v_call: TRBV5-1; clone_size: many; d_call: TRBD2; j_call: TRBJ2-3; cdr3_nt: TGCGCCAGCAGCTTGCGGGAGGGCCTTAGAGTGCAGTATTTT; cdr3_aa: CASSLREGLRVQYF
v_call: TRBV13; clone_size: .; d_call: TRBD1; j_call: TRBJ1-6; cdr3_nt: TGTGCCAGCAGCCCCCCCGGGACAGGGCGAAATTCACCCCTCCACTTT; cdr3_aa: CASSPPGTGRNSPLHF
v_call: TRBV27; clone_size: .; d_call: TRBD2; j_call: TRBJ2-3; cdr3_nt: TGTGCCAGCAGTTTATCGGTTAGCGGGGTAGGTACGCAGTATTTT; cdr3_aa: CASSLSVSGVGTQYF
v_call: TRBV28; clone_size: .; d_call: TRBD1; j_call: TRBJ1-1; cdr3_nt: TGTGCCAGCAGTCGCCTCTCAGGGGGTATGAACACTGAAGCTTTCTTT; cdr3_aa: CASSRLSGGMNTEAFF
v_call: TRBV11-3; clone_size: .; d_call: .; j_call: TRBJ2-1; cdr3_nt: TGTGCCAGCAGCTTATACAGCCGTGCGGGTGAGCAGTTCTTC; cdr3_aa: CASSLYSRAGEQFF
v_call: TRBV6-5; clone_size: .; d_call: .; j_call: TRBJ1-3; cdr3_nt: TGTGCCAGCAGTTACTGGGGCACTGGAAACACCATATATTTT; cdr3_aa: CASSYWGTGNTIYF
v_call: TRBV5-1; clone_size: .; d_call: .; j_call: TRBJ1-1; cdr3_nt: TGCGCCTGCGGGGGTAAAGCTTTCTTT; cdr3_aa: CACGGKAFF
v_call: TRBV29-1; clone_size: .; d_call: TRBD2; j_call: TRBJ2-5; cdr3_nt: TGCAGCATTAGCGGGAGATTGCTAGGAGAGACCCAGTACTTC; cdr3_aa: CSISGRLLGETQYF
v_call: TRBV7-3; clone_size: .; d_call: .; j_call: TRBJ2-2; cdr3_nt: TGTGCCAGCAGCTTAGACAGGCTCAGCGGGGAGCTGTTTTTT; cdr3_aa: CASSLDRLSGELFF
v_call: TRBV28; clone_size: .; d_call: .; j_call: TRBJ1-3; cdr3_nt: TGTGCCAGCAGTTTGGGCAGCTCTGGAAACACCATATATTTT; cdr3_aa: CASSLGSSGNTIYF
v_call: TRBV7-9; clone_size: few; d_call: .; j_call: TRBJ1-1; cdr3_nt: TGTGCCAGCAGCTCGGACAGTATGAACACTGAAGCTTTCTTT; cdr3_aa: CASSSDSMNTEAFF
v_call: TRBV19; clone_size: .; d_call: .; j_call: TRBJ1-1; cdr3_nt: TGTGCCAGTAGTTTCCAGAACACTGAAGCTTTCTTT; cdr3_aa: CASSFQNTEAFF
v_call: TRBV24-1; clone_size: .; d_call: .; j_call: TRBJ1-2; cdr3_nt: TGTGCCACCAGTGATTACACAAGGGGGTATGGCTACACCTTC; cdr3_aa: CATSDYTRGYGYTF
v_call: TRBV19; clone_size: once; d_call: TRBD2; j_call: TRBJ2-2; cdr3_nt: TGTGCCAGTAGACTAGCGGACTACACCGGGGAGCTGTTTTTT; cdr3_aa: CASRLADYTGELFF
v_call: TRBV6-2/TRBV6-3; clone_size: .; d_call: TRBD1; j_call: TRBJ1-4; cdr3_nt: TGTGCCAGCAGCCGCGCTGACAGGGGCCGTCGGGAAAAACTGTTTTTT; cdr3_aa: CASSRADRGRREKLFF
v_call: TRBV7-2; clone_size: .; d_call: .; j_call: TRBJ2-3; cdr3_nt: TGTGCCAGCAGCTTGGTGGGGGCCCTCTCCGATACGCAGTATTTT; cdr3_aa: CASSLVGALSDTQYF
v_call: TRBV5-1; clone_size: few; d_call: TRBD1; j_call: TRBJ1-3; cdr3_nt: TGCGCCAGCAGCTTGCTTACAGGGGGCTCTGGAAACACCATATATTTT; cdr3_aa: CASSLLTGGSGNTIYF
v_call: TRBV15; clone_size: .; d_call: TRBD1; j_call: TRBJ2-1; cdr3_nt: TGTGCCACCAGCTCCCACAGGGGGCCCAATGAGCAGTTCTTC; cdr3_aa: CATSSHRGPNEQFF
v_call: TRBV5-1; clone_size: few; d_call: .; j_call: TRBJ2-7; cdr3_nt: TGCGCCAGCAGCCCTACCGACTCCTACGAGCAGTACTTC; cdr3_aa: CASSPTDSYEQYF
v_call: TRBV6-5; clone_size: .; d_call: .; j_call: TRBJ1-2; cdr3_nt: TGTGCCAGCAGGAGGGACTCAGCTAACTATGGCTACACCTTC; cdr3_aa: CASRRDSANYGYTF
v_call: TRBV19; clone_size: .; d_call: .; j_call: TRBJ2-3; cdr3_nt: TGTGCCAGTAGTGCCGGACGCCAGTCGGGAGTACGGGGAGATACGCAGTATTTT; cdr3_aa: CASSAGRQSGVRGDTQYF
v_call: TRBV28; clone_size: .; d_call: .; j_call: TRBJ2-5; cdr3_nt: TGTGCCAGCAGCACTATTTTCCGAGGCCAAGAGACCCAGTACTTC; cdr3_aa: CASSTIFRGQETQYF
v_call: TRBV6-1; clone_size: once; d_call: .; j_call: TRBJ1-5; cdr3_nt: TGTGCCAGCAGTGAACAGTACAATCAGCCCCAGCATTTT; cdr3_aa: CASSEQYNQPQHF